This T cell receptor (beta chain) was identified during a study of shared clonotypes between healthy human individuals (dated by TCRdb to between 2020 and 2021). About the study as a whole: A couple of women and a few men aged 18 to 49 years were included in the cohort. To increase sequencing depth and limit assay-specific biases, TCR repertoire library preparation and sequencing were carried out by different laboratories using diverse techniques. Blood TCR repertoires of five healthy adults were deeply sequenced to estimate repertoire size and the extent of clonotype sharing between individuals. Leukapheresis yielded between about 0.94 and 8.9 billion PBMCs per donor. For each donor, CD4 naive and CD4 memory were each given three plates, CD8 naive was given two plates, and CD8 memory was given one plate. What the research found in general, with its limitations: Rarefaction of sorted-subset datasets indicated incomplete sequencing despite the large sequencing depth. The small number of donors limited the genetic and exposure-history diversity represented. Based on pairwise subsampling, the degree of clonotype sharing among donors was expected to be affected by sequencing depth. Compared with non-shared clonotypes, the clonotypes found in all four sorted-subset donors had higher generation probabilities. When a handful of donors were compared, the shared fraction of clonotypes was about 5.5% for naive CD4, around 4% for naive CD8, 2% to 2.5% for memory CD4, and 0.3% to 0.5% for memory CD8. Larger estimated clonotype richness was generally found for naive subsets than for memory subsets. Only blood was sampled, and tissue TCR repertoires likely differ from those in blood.

This clone was seen a single time. There is no known antigen for this receptor. The sample holds no much larger clone one base away, and base qualities are not on file. TCR CDR3 regions were amplified from genomic DNA by multiplex PCR using the deep immunoSEQ assay. For each cell subset, the extracted genomic DNA was distributed evenly across all wells of several immunoSEQ 96-well plates, and each plate served as one replicate. For sorted subsets, 150 to 250 ng of genomic DNA, equivalent to roughly 30,000 T cell genomes, went into each replicate PCR. Purified libraries were measured with a Qubit 3.0 fluorometer, size-checked on a Bioanalyzer 2100, and measured again with the KAPA Library Quantification kit. Every immunoSEQ 96-well plate was sequenced on a separate single-read 150-cycle Illumina NextSeq 550 flow cell. The authors' pipeline ran thus. Because the immunoSEQ output held only junctional sequences and lacked quality scores, the filtering could not match the filtering applied to full-length reads. Sequences were annotated with PyIR, a Python wrapper for IgBLAST v1.9, and V/J genes and CDR3 were assigned using IMGT germline references. Reads were removed for weak V/J assignments (E-value above 1e-6), missing CDR3, stop codons, out-of-frame junctions, or ambiguous translated residues. V3J clonotypes were defined as sequences sharing the same inferred V gene, J gene, and CDR3 amino acid sequence. Percentage overlap between repertoires was computed as shared unique clonotypes divided by the size of the smaller repertoire. Repertoire richness was assessed with RTK rarefaction, the Chao1 estimator, and Recon v2.1 estimates of unobserved clonotypes. Generation probabilities were computed with OLGA for all TCRbeta clonotypes obtained by the gDNA method from a handful of donors. This is the immuneACCESS table as TCRdb keeps it, with only in-frame sequences that have V and J called. A part of the clones is gone; compared with another copy, unresolved V genes explain less than half, and the rest is unexplained. That table gives V, J and clone size, and the DNA gave D and trimming. The sample has under 2,500,000 clones on record, almost 96% of them singletons. The ten most abundant clones make up 0.1% to 0.15% of the sample.

Including the terminal cysteine and phenylalanine, the CDR3 comprises 15 residues. Left in the record is the CDR3 DNA by itself, 45 bases read in frame from the first base. Looking up the germline V gene yields CDR1 ENHRY and CDR2 SYGVKD. Ends trimmed: V by 2 bases, J by 6 bases; bases unmatched to a gene: 10. Healthy HIV-negative adults with no recently reported acute infections or vaccinations were included as donors. Every donor was a Caucasian adult living in Nashville, Tennessee, USA. CD4+ T cells were enriched through magnetic negative selection, after which naive cells were positively selected on CD45RA and the remaining negative fraction served as the memory subset. Blood was obtained by leukapheresis, after which PBMCs were separated by Ficoll-Histopaque density gradient centrifugation and cryopreserved in liquid nitrogen vapor phase. Purity and quantity of every magnetically sorted T cell population were checked by analytical flow cytometry. Genomic DNA was isolated from each sorted fraction and quantified by UV absorbance on a Nanodrop 2000c.

The sample consisted of naive CD4+ T cells sorted from blood. This sample's cell subset or site label indicates: CD45RA+ positively selected. Rearrangement joined TRBV10-3 to TRBJ2-7; 7 nucleotides in the junction match TRBD2. This receptor was identified in a man in his late teens or twenties in good health. The CDR3 corresponds to CAISEVGDRGSEQYF. The nucleotides are TGTGCCATCAGTGAGGTAGGGGACCGCGGGAGCGAGCAGTACTTC.